This TCR beta chain originates from a study of blood T cell repertoires in COVID-19. Study-level information: T cells, B-cell-depleted T cells, or PBMCs provided the cDNA or gDNA that served as material.

The germline CDR1 and CDR2 sequences are SGHTA and FQGNSA. The CDR3 spans 16 residues. J gave up 5 bases and V 5 bases, and 11 bases lay outside the gene matches. Original data processing: Scientists estimated how many nucleated cells there were by amplifying reference gene primers. Assay: immunoSEQ multiplex PCR; the TCRdb copy retains only in-frame clones and omits some. V and J calls and clone size come straight from that table; D and trimming were deduced from the DNA. The data hold 150,000 to 200,000 clones, with around 80% observed a single time. The TCR sequence derives from a woman aged 80 or older with active or convalescent COVID-19. The chain recombines TRBV7-2 with TRBJ2-5; TRBD2 aligns across 10 bases. Sequencing was carried out using peripheral blood. In DNA, the CDR3 is TGTGCCAGCAGCCCGACAAGGACTAGCGGTACGGAGACCCAGTACTTC. Translated, it gives CASSPTRTSGTETQYF.